The T cell receptor beta chain under discussion was sequenced for a study of blood T cell repertoires in COVID-19. This clone turned up a few times. TCRdb keeps only in-frame clones here, not all; method: immunoSEQ multiplex PCR. The sample lists roughly 150,000 clones, 70% to 90% occurring once. The trim removed 3 bases at V and 3 bases at J, leaving 10 bases unmatched. The germline gives CDR1 SGHNT, CDR2 YENEEA. CDR3 length: 17 amino acids. What was sequenced was peripheral blood. This sequence joins TRBV11-3 and TRBJ2-3; 9 bases are shared with TRBD2. The TCR was taken from a man of 80 years or more with COVID-19, enrolled during active disease. The CDR3 protein is CASSLPYVAGGTDTQYF. For the CDR3, the DNA is TGTGCCAGCAGCTTGCCATATGTGGCGGGGGGGACAGATACGCAGTATTTT.